This TCR beta chain was obtained from a study of human T cells and chemical hapten exposure (dated by TCRdb to the early 2020s). About the investigation overall: For sensitization, 2% DPC in acetone was applied to a roughly 2 cm by roughly 2 cm area of upper inner arm skin. Weekly therapeutic DPC doses were additionally applied to the scalp of patients throughout the roughly 23-week study period. Patch testing was performed on the upper back with Finn chambers containing 0.01% DPC, and the patch tests were scored after 6 days according to International Contact Dermatitis Research Group standards. Alopecia areata with under or over 50% scalp involvement, alopecia totalis and alopecia universalis were represented in the patient cohort, which was mostly female. Libraries were pooled for sequencing, and per-sample TCR yields varied mainly because of small differences in library volumes within the pool. The study tracked peripheral blood TCR repertoire changes in vivo during primary and secondary sensitization to the hapten diphenylcyclopropenone (DPC) in alopecia patients. Patient blood was sampled pre-sensitization (week 0) and at 2, 6 and about 24 weeks after DPC sensitization. Approximately 30 alopecia patients provided blood for TCR sequencing at one to four time points (pre-sensitization, 2, 6 and 24 weeks).

The library was generated by RACE. TCRdb lists the instrument as NextSeq 500. Library preparation attached unique molecular identifiers to individual cDNA molecules for quantitative, reproducible TCR counting. From each blood RNA sample, both TCR alpha and TCR beta chains were sequenced. The study's own analysis went as follows. The median number of TCRs per sample was 95,638, ranging from about 23,224 to 690,600. The Decombinator software suite was used to annotate the V, J and CDR3 of the TCR reads. To make PS versus PT1 abundance plots, every sample was subsampled to the same number of TCRs (28,000). TCRs were defined as expanded if absent before sensitization and observed at least eight times at the 2-week time point. The raw public data were reprocessed by TCRdb itself: fastp quality trimming at Q25, MiXCR clonotype calling, in-frame beta chains only. One record per CDR3 amino acid sequence lists the most common genes and DNA. Clone size and V and J calls follow TCRdb, not the original study. For this sample the table gives 250,000 to 300,000 distinct CDR3 sequences, of which approximately 7.5% were detected only once. About 1.1% of the sample is held by the ten biggest clonotypes.

Turning to this clonotype: The antigen it recognizes is unknown. No base qualities exist here, and no much larger clone lies one base off it.

The germline V gene provides CDR1 SGHDN and CDR2 FVKESK. Taken from cysteine to phenylalanine, the CDR3 has 15 residues. Only the CDR3 DNA is retained, 45 bases long and in frame from the first base. The V end gives up 6 bases and the J end 5 bases, leaving 12 bases in the junction not matched to a gene. According to the study, the label for this sample's time point signals: pre-sensitization, week 0. The sample's treatment or condition label, decoded: therapeutic diphenylcyclopropenone sensitization with weekly scalp DPC. Blood at each patch-test visit was drawn before the patch test was applied. Eligible patients were aged 18 to 70, diagnosed with alopecia, deemed suitable for DPC therapy, and excluded if pregnant. Total RNA was extracted from unfractionated whole blood that had been collected in Tempus Blood RNA tubes. Here is what the overall study found, with its caveats: The number of PT1 expanded TCRs positively correlated with patch test score, significant at thresholds 8, 16 and 32 but not 4. DPC sensitization did not change the number of TCRs with a frequency above 1 in 1000, and there was no evidence of changes in global repertoire structure. Significantly more large CDR3 similarity clusters were formed by expanded TCRs than by pre-sensitization or healthy control sets, consistent with antigen-driven responses. All patients had alopecia, a presumed autoimmune disease, so their immune response might differ from that of healthy individuals. After repeated subsampling, the strength of the expansion versus patch-test correlation and the threshold at which it became significant changed.

The rearranged segments are TRBV14 and TRBJ1-1; TRBD1 lines up with 7 middle nucleotides. The clonotype originates from a man aged 18-30 years with alopecia areata. Some clones in this sample may be carry-over from other donors' samples. Sample: whole blood, taken in connection with sensitization to the hapten diphenylcyclopropenone (DPC). The CDR3 is CASRRGPGGRTEAFF. The nucleotide sequence reads TGTGCCAGCAGAAGGGGTCCAGGGGGAAGGACTGAAGCTTTCTTT.